The 28 T cell receptor beta chains reported below all come from one sample, sequenced in a study of cytomegalovirus exposure and HLA in healthy donors (dated by TCRdb to about 2017). The library came from the immunoSEQ multiplex PCR assay. This is the immuneACCESS table as TCRdb keeps it, with only in-frame sequences that have V and J called. A part of the clones is gone; compared with another copy, unresolved V genes explain less than half, and the rest is unexplained. This sample gives a few hundred thousand clones in total; approximately 85% of them show up just once. The ten largest clones capture roughly 0.96% of the sample. The material sequenced was PBMCs. These receptors were taken from a man in his thirties or forties in good health and CMV-seronegative.

Of note for this clone: This same CDR3 is encoded by further DNA sequences in the sample. The rearrangement links TRBV5-1 to TRBJ2-7, with 8 nucleotides matching TRBD1. Germline V gene sequence: CDR1 SGHRS, CDR2 YFSETQ. V dropped 2 bases and J dropped 1; count of bases not matched to a gene: 2. The CDR3 totals 14 residues. The DNA of the CDR3 is TGCGCCAGCAGCTTTCGACAGGGGTCCTACGAGCAGTACTTC. Translated: CASSFRQGSYEQYF.

CDR3 nucleotide sequence: TGTGCCAGCTCACCACTAGACAGGGTTGGAGAGTATTTT. As protein: CASSPLDRVGEYF. The V call is TRBV18, the J call TRBJ2-3, with 7 bases identical to TRBD1. The germline CDR1 and CDR2 sequences are KGHSH and LQKENI. The CDR3 runs 13 residues. V was clipped by 1 base and J by 13 bases; unmatched bases: 8.

This chain uses TRBV5-1 with TRBJ2-1, with a tentative D call TRBD1 (6 bases). Trimming removed 3 bases from V and 0 bases from J, with 10 bases in between. Per the germline V gene, CDR1 is SGHRS and CDR2 is YFSETQ. This CDR3 is built from 15 residues. The CDR3 nucleotides are TGCGCCAGCAGCTCGGACAGAAGCTCCTACAATGAGCAGTTCTTC. This encodes CASSSDRSSYNEQFF. The full variable domain, its missing parts supplied by reference TRBV5-1 and TRBJ2-1, is KAGVTQTPRYLIKTRGQQVTLSCSPISGHRSVSWYQQTPGQGLQFLFEYFSETQRNKGNFPGRFSGRQFSNSRSEMNVSTLELGDSALYLCASSSDRSSYNEQFFGPGTRLTVL.

This sequence joins TRBV5-4 and TRBJ2-6; 7 nucleotides align to TRBD1. There are 18 residues in the CDR3. From germline, CDR1 is SGHNT and CDR2 YYREEE (reference sequence). With V trimmed by 4 bases and J by 0 bases, 10 bases remained unmatched. CDR3 sequence (DNA): TGTGCCAGCAGCGGAGCAGGGGGACGGGACTCTGGGGCCAACGTCCTGACTTTC. It yields the protein CASSGAGGRDSGANVLTF.

This clone was seen more than once but under ten times. J is TRBJ1-2 and V is TRBV7-9, with a weak D call TRBD1 (5 bases). The CDR3 has 12 residues. CDR1 and CDR2 from the germline V gene are SEHNR and FQNEAQ (reference sequence). The V end was cut by 5 bases, the J end by 4 bases, with 8 bases between. CDR3 residues: CASSPGGYGYTF. The CDR3 DNA sequence: TGTGCCAGCAGCCCGGGGGGCTATGGCTACACCTTC. The whole variable domain, remainder taken from reference TRBV7-9 and TRBJ1-2, is DTGVSQNPRHKITKRGQNVTFRCDPISEHNRLYWYRQTLGQGPEFLTYFQNEAQLEKSRLLSDRFSAERPKGSFSTLEIQRTEQGDSAMYLCASSPGGYGYTFGSGTRLTVV.

The V gene is TRBV10-2, the J gene TRBJ2-1; TRBD2 might be the D (5 bases). V lost 1 base, J lost 6 bases, and 13 bases lay in between. Germline CDR1 and CDR2: WSHSY and SAAADI. The CDR3 is 15 amino acids. CDR3 nucleotides: TGCGCCAGCAGTGAGTACGGGGTGACGGGCAATGAGCAGTTCTTC. Translation gives CASSEYGVTGNEQFF.

The sample holds one count of this clone. Other DNA sequences of this sample code for an identical CDR3. The chain uses TRBV6-1 and TRBJ2-7; D possibly corresponds to TRBD1 (5 bases). This CDR3 region has 12 residues. Germline assignment: CDR1 MNHNS and CDR2 SASEGT. Trimming pared 4 bases from V and 4 bases from J, leaving 8 bases between. CDR3 coding DNA: TGTGCCAGCAGTGGTCAGGGATACGAGCAGTACTTC. This translates into CASSGQGYEQYF.

The chain links TRBV10-2 to TRBJ2-3; tentative D call: TRBD2 (7 bases). The ends were cut back, 3 bases at V and 4 bases at J, with 17 bases in the middle. The CDR3 loop spans 16 amino acids. Per the germline V gene, CDR1 is WSHSY and CDR2 is SAAADI. CDR3 DNA sequence: TGCGCCAGCAGTGACTGGGGGGGCAATGCGGCAGATACGCAGTATTTT. This translates into CASSDWGGNAADTQYF.

This chain's CDR3 is CASSPSGGTVQETQYF. The DNA for the CDR3 is TGTGCCAGCAGTCCGTCTGGGGGGACAGTCCAAGAGACCCAGTACTTC. V usage is TRBV6-6 and J usage is TRBJ2-5; the D gene is possibly TRBD1 (7 bases). Trimming removed 5 bases at V and 1 base at J, with 17 bases between. The CDR3 has 16 amino acids. Germline V CDR1 and CDR2: MNHNY, SVGAGI (reference sequence).

V usage is TRBV5-6 and J usage is TRBJ1-4, with D possibly matching TRBD1 (5 bases). Germline values: CDR1 SGHDT, CDR2 YYEEEE. Trimming stripped 1 base from V and 7 bases from J, with 14 bases between. The CDR3 extends over 15 amino acids. The CDR3 region is CASSLFSGMSEKLFF. In DNA form, the CDR3 reads TGTGCCAGCAGCTTGTTTTCAGGGATGAGTGAAAAACTGTTTTTT.

This sequence joins TRBV6-6 and TRBJ2-2; a possible D gene is TRBD2 (6 bases). V lost 2 bases to trimming and J lost 5 bases, with 12 bases between them. The length of the CDR3 is 15 residues. Germline CDR1 and CDR2: MNHNY and SVGAGI (reference sequence). The CDR3 sequence: CASSYAGPETGELFF. CDR3 nucleotides: TGTGCCAGCAGTTACGCGGGACCGGAGACCGGGGAGCTGTTTTTT.

V is TRBV11-2 and J is TRBJ2-1, with TRBD2 matching 10 bases. Germline V gene data show CDR1 as SGHAT and CDR2 as FQNNGV. The J segment lost 8 bases and the V segment lost 1 base, leaving 5 bases of the junction unmatched. The CDR3 covers 15 residues. CDR3 nucleotides: TGTGCCAGCAGCTTAGGCCTAGCGGGGGCCGATGAGCAGTTCTTC. This codes for CASSLGLAGADEQFF. The full variable domain, its missing parts supplied by reference TRBV11-2 and TRBJ2-1, is EAGVAQSPRYKIIEKRQSVAFWCNPISGHATLYWYQQILGQGPKLLIQFQNNGVVDDSQLPKDRFSAERLKGVDSTLKIQPAKLEDSAVYLCASSLGLAGADEQFFGPGTRLTVL.

V usage is TRBV9 and J usage is TRBJ1-2, with a possible D match to TRBD1 (5 bases). There are 20 residues in the CDR3. Trimming took off 3 bases at V and 1 base at J, with 28 bases between the two ends. Looked up from germline, CDR1 is SGDLS and CDR2 is YYNGEE. DNA for the CDR3: TGTGCCAGCAGCGATAGTCCAACTTTGGTTGGGGGAGGGGATAACTATGGCTACACCTTC. Amino acids: CASSDSPTLVGGGDNYGYTF.

This clone has a single count. The chain uses TRBV7-6 and TRBJ1-2; TRBD1 matches 8 bases. The CDR3 covers 14 residues. The V gene's germline CDR1 is SGHVS and CDR2 FNYEAQ. V gave up 5 bases and J gave up 4 bases; unmatched junction bases: 6. The CDR3, as DNA: TGTGCCAGCAGCCCAGGGACAGGCTTCTATGGCTACACCTTC. It specifies CASSPGTGFYGYTF.

On this clone itself: This specimen includes other DNA sequences encoding the same CDR3. The chain joins TRBV9 to TRBJ1-2, with a tentative D call TRBD1 (5 bases). The CDR3 covers 12 residues. Trimming shortened V by 1 base and J by 11 bases, and 12 bases separated the two germline ends. CDR1 is SGDLS and CDR2 is YYNGEE in the germline V gene. CDR3 sequence reads: CASSVTGGGYTF. CDR3 in DNA: TGTGCCAGCAGCGTAACAGGTGGAGGGTACACCTTC.

The genes are TRBV7-2 and TRBJ1-2; 11 bases fit TRBD1. Germline values: CDR1 SGHTA, CDR2 FQGNSA. The CDR3 spans 15 residues. The V gene end was trimmed by 2 bases and the J gene end by 6 bases; junction bases not matched to a gene: 5. The CDR3 sequence is CASSLQDRGRDGYTF. The CDR3 bases are TGTGCCAGCAGCTTACAGGACAGGGGGCGAGATGGCTACACCTTC.

The chain links TRBV29-1 to TRBJ2-6; D perhaps matches TRBD1 (5 bases). The CDR3 contains 14 residues. The V end lost 6 bases, the J end lost 2 bases, and 11 bases lay between the germline ends. Germline V gene lookup returns CDR1 SQVTM and CDR2 ANQGSEA. DNA of the CDR3: TGCAGCGTCAACCAGGGTGCTGGGGCCAACGTCCTGACTTTC. Amino acids: CSVNQGAGANVLTF.

This chain links TRBV27 with TRBJ1-5, with TRBD1 identical over 7 bases. This CDR3 comprises 18 residues. Germline CDR1 and CDR2: MNHEY and SMNVEV (reference sequence). V lost 3 bases to trimming and J lost 6 bases; unmatched junction nucleotides: 17. This CDR3 is CASSFIGGAFPSGQPQHF. The CDR3 coding sequence is TGTGCCAGCAGTTTTATAGGGGGCGCGTTCCCATCGGGTCAGCCCCAGCATTTT.

This clone was seen only once. The chain links TRBV5-4 to TRBJ1-4, with D possibly TRBD1 on 6 matching bases. The CDR3 totals 16 residues. Per germline, CDR1 SGHNT and CDR2 YYREEE (reference sequence). V gave up 0 bases and J gave up 0 bases, with 9 bases separating them. CDR3 bases: TGTGCCAGCAGCTTGGACAGGGTCACAACTAATGAAAAACTGTTTTTT. It codes for CASSLDRVTTNEKLFF.

The chain couples TRBV18 to TRBJ2-1; TRBD1 is a possible D gene (6 bases). Germline V gene lookup returns CDR1 KGHSH and CDR2 LQKENI. CDR3 size: 14 residues. V lost 5 bases and J lost 6, with 14 bases in between. As DNA, the CDR3 is TGTGCCAGCTCAGGTCGACAGGAAACCAATGAGCAGTTCTTC. Translating it yields CASSGRQETNEQFF.

This sequence joins TRBV2 and TRBJ2-3, with 8 bases matching TRBD2. The CDR3 is 17 residues long. J gave up 0 bases and V 2 bases, and 7 bases lay outside the gene matches. Germline CDR1 reads SNHLY; CDR2 reads FYNNEI. The CDR3 is CASSELELAVSTDTQYF. DNA of the CDR3: TGTGCCAGCAGTGAATTAGAACTAGCGGTTAGCACAGATACGCAGTATTTT. Filled out from reference TRBV2 and TRBJ2-3, the complete variable domain reads EPEVTQTPSHQVTQMGQEVILRCVPISNHLYFYWYRQILGQKVEFLVSFYNNEISEKSEIFDDQFSVERPDGSNFTLKIRSTKLEDSAMYFCASSELELAVSTDTQYFGPGTRLTVL.

The chain combines TRBV2 with TRBJ2-5, with 8 bases identical to TRBD2. V lost 7 bases and J lost 2; bases outside the gene matches: 12. The CDR3 sequence is 16 residues long. CDR1 and CDR2 from the germline V gene are SNHLY and FYNNEI. CDR3: CASTEQRRGVQETQYF. In DNA form, the CDR3 reads TGTGCCAGCACCGAGCAGAGGCGGGGGGTTCAAGAGACCCAGTACTTC. Variable domain in full (rest from reference TRBV2 and TRBJ2-5): EPEVTQTPSHQVTQMGQEVILRCVPISNHLYFYWYRQILGQKVEFLVSFYNNEISEKSEIFDDQFSVERPDGSNFTLKIRSTKLEDSAMYFCASTEQRRGVQETQYFGPGTRLLVL.

The chain uses TRBV4-1 and TRBJ2-7; maybe TRBD2 (5 bases). Germline values: CDR1 MGHRA, CDR2 YSYEKL. CDR3 length: 16 residues. Trimming stripped 0 bases from V and 2 bases from J, with 14 bases between. The CDR3 here is CASSQDTGVPTYEQYF. Here the CDR3 DNA reads TGCGCCAGCAGCCAAGATACCGGGGTCCCCACCTACGAGCAGTACTTC.

This chain joins TRBV7-9 and TRBJ2-5, with TRBD2 matching 12 bases. This CDR3 region has 16 residues. The ends lost 5 bases at V and 1 base at J; junction bases unmatched: 5. The V gene's germline CDR1 is SEHNR and CDR2 FQNEAQ (reference sequence). CDR3 in DNA: TGTGCCAGCAGCAGAGGACTAGCGGGGCTCCAAGAGACCCAGTACTTC. Amino acids: CASSRGLAGLQETQYF.

The chain uses TRBV4-1 and TRBJ1-3; 10 bases match TRBD1. CDR3 length: 17 amino acids. Germline lookup yields CDR1 MGHRA and CDR2 YSYEKL. The V and J ends lost 3 bases and 2 bases, in that order; junction bases with no gene match: 7. CDR3 residues: CASSQGQGFTAGNTIYF. The CDR3 DNA reads TGCGCCAGCAGCCAGGGACAGGGGTTTACGGCTGGAAACACCATATATTTT.

CDR3 coding DNA: TGTGCCAGCAGTTGGAGCTCGGAAAAACTGTTTTTT. It encodes CASSWSSEKLFF. The chain has TRBV6-5 and TRBJ1-4, with D uncertain. Between the trimmed V and J ends, which lost 4 bases and 8 bases, there was a span of 8 bases. CDR3 size: 12 residues. Germline values: CDR1 MNHEY, CDR2 SVGAGI.

The rearrangement joins TRBV6-1 to TRBJ2-3, with D possibly matching TRBD2 (6 bases). Trimming shortened V by 7 bases and J by 0 bases, and 11 bases separated the two germline ends. CDR3 length equals 14 residues. CDR1 and CDR2 (germline): MNHNS, SASEGT. CDR3 sequence reads: CASTMGGSTDTQYF. The CDR3 nucleotides are TGTGCCAGCACAATGGGGGGAAGCACAGATACGCAGTATTTT.

This clone was counted a few times. J is TRBJ1-6 and V is TRBV6-5; 7 nucleotides agree with TRBD1. The CDR3 is 13 residues long. The germline V gene encodes CDR1 MNHEY and CDR2 SVGAGI. J was trimmed by 12 bases and V by 5 bases; bases with no gene match: 7. DNA for the CDR3: TGTGCCAGCAGTCTAGGGACAGCCAAACCCCTCCACTTT. It specifies CASSLGTAKPLHF.